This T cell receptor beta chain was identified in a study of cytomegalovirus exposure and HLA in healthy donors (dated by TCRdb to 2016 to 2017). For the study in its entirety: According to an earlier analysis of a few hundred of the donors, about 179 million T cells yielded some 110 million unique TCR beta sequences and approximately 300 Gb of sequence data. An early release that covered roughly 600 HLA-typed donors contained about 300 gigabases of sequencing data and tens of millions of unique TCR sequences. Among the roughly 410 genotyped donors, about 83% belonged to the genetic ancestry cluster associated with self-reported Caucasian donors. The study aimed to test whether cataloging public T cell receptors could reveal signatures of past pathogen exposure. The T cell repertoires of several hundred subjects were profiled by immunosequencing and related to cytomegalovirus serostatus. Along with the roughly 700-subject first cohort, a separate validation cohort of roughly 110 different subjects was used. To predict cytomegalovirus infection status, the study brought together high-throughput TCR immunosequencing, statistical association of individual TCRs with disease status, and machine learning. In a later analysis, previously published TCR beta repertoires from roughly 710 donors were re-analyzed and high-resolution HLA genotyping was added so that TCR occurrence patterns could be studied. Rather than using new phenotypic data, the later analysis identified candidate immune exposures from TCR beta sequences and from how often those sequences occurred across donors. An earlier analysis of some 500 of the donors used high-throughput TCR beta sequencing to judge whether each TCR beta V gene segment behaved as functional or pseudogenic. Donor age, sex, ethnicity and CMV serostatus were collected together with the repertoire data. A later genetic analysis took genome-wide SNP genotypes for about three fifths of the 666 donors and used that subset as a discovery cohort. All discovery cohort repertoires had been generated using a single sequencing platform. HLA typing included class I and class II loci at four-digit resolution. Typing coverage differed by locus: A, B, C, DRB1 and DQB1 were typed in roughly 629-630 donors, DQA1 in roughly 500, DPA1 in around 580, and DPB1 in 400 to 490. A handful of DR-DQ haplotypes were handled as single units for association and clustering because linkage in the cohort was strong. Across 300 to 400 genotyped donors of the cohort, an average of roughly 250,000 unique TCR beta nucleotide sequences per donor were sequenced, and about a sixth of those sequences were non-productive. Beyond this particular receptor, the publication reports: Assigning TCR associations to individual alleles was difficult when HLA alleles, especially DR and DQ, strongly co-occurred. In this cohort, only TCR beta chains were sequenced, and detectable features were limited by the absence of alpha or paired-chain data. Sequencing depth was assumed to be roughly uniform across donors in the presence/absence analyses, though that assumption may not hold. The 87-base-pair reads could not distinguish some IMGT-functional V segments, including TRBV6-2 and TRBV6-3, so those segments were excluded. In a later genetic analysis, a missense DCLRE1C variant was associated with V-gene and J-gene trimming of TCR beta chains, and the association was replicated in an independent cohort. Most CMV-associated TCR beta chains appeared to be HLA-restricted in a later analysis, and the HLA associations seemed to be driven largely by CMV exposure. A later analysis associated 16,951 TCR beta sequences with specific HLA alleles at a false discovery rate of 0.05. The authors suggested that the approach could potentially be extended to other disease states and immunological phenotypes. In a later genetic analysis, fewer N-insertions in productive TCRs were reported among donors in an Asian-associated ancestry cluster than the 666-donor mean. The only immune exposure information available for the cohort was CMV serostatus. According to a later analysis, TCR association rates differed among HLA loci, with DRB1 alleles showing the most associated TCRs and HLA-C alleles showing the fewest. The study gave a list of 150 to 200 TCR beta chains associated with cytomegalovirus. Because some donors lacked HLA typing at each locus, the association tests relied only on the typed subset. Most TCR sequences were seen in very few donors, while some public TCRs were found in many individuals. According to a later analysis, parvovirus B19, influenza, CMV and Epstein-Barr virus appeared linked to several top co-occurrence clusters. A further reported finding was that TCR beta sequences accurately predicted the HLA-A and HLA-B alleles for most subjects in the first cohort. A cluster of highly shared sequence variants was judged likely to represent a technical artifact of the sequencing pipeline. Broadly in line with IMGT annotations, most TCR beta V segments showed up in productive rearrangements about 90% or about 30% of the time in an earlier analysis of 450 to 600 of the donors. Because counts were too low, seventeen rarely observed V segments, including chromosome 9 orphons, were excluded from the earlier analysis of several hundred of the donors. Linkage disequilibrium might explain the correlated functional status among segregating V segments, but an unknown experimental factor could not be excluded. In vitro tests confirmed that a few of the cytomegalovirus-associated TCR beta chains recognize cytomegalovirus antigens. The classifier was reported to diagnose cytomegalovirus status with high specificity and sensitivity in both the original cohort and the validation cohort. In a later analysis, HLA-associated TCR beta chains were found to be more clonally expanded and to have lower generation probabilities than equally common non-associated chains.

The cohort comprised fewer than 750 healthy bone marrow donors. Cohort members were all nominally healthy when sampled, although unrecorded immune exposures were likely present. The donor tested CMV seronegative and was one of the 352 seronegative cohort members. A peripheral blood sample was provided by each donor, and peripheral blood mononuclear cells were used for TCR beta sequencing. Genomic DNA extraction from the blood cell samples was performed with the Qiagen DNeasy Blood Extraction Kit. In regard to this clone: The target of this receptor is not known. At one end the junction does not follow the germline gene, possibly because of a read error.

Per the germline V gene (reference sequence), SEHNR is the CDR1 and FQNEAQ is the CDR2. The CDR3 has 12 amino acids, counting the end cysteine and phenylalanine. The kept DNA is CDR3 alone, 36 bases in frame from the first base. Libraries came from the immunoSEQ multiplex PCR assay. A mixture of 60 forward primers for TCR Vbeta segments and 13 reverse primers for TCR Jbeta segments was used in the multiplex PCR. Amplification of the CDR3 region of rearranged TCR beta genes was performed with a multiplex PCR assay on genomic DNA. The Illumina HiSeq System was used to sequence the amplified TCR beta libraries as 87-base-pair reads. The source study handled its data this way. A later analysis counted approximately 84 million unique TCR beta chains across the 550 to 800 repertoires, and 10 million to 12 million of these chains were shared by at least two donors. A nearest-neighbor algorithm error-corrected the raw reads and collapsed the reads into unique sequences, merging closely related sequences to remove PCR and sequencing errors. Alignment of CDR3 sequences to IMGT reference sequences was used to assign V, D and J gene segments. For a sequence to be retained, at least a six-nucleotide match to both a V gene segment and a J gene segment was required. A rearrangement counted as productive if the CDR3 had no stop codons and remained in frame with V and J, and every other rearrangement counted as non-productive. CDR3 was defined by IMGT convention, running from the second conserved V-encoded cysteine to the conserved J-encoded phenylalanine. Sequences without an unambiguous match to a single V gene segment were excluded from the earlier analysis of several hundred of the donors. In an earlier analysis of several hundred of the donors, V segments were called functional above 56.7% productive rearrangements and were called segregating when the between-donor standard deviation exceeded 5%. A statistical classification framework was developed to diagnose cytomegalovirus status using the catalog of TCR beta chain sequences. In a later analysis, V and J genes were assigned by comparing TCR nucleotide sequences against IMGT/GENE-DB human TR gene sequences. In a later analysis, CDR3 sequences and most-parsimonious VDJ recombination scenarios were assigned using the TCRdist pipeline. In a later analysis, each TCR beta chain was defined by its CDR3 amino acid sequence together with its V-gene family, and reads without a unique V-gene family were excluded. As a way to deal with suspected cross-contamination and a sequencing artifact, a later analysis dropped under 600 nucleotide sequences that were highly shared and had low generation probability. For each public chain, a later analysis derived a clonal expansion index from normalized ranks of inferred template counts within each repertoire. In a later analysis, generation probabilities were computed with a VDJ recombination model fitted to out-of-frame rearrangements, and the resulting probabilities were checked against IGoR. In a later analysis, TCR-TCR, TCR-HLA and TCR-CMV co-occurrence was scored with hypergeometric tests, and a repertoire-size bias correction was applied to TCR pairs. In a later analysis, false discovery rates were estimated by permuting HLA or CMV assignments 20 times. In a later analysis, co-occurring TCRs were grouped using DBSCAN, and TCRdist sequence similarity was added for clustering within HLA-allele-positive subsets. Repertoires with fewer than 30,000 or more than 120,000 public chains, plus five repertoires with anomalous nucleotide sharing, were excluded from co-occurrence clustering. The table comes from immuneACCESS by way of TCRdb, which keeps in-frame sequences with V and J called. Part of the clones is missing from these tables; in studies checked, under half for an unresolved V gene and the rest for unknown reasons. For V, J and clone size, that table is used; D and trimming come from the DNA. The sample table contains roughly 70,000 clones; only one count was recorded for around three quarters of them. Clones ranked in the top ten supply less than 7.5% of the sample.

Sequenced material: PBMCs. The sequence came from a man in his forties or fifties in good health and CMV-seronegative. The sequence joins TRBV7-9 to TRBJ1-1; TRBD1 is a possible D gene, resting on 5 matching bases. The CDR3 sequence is CASSDSILEVFF. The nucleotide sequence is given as TGTGCCAGCAGCGACAGTATACTTGAAGTTTTCTTT.